This T cell receptor beta chain was sequenced during a study of CD8 T cells in ankylosing spondylitis. Whole-study results and caveats: Characteristic of ankylosing spondylitis blood, it appeared, was a TCR beta motif comprising several highly homologous variants.

This clonotype was seen ten or more times. Its antigen is not identified. The length of the CDR3 is 15 residues. CDR1 is MNHNS and CDR2 is SASEGT in the germline V gene. Deletions cut 3 bases from V and 2 bases from J, with 13 bases between. Each CDR3 protein gets one entry after TCRdb re-called the 5' RACE reads with MiXCR. The table includes some 200,000 distinct CDR3 sequences, about 7.3% detected once. Source material: blood, either unsorted or a sorted T cell fraction (not recorded which). This TCR came from a male donor with ankylosing spondylitis. The chain uses TRBV6-1 and TRBJ1-2; D possibly corresponds to TRBD1 (5 bases). CDR3 coding DNA: TGTGCCAGCAGTGAGGCCCCCGGACAAAACTATGGCTACACCTTC. Its translation: CASSEAPGQNYGYTF.